This T cell receptor beta chain was obtained from a study of Graves' ophthalmopathy and Graves' hyperthyroidism. Notes on the study in general: Also, most clonotypes expanded in the thyroid above 0.001 frequency appeared in blood. The model reached 70.59% sensitivity and around 72% specificity for predicting ophthalmopathy progression.

Investigators amplified TCR beta CDR3 regions from RNA transcripts. Following a first-round RT-PCR that used HTBI primers, a second-round multiplex PCR was carried out. From the multiplex PCR reads, TCRdb called clonotypes with MiXCR, one entry per CDR3 protein. The table has 600,000 to 950,000 distinct CDR3 sequences, approximately 40% seen once; the top ten hold 40% to 45%. This clonotype has a handful of counts. The antigen is unknown. Between the trimmed V and J ends, which lost 7 bases and 7 bases, there was a span of 17 bases. This CDR3 contains 13 residues. Ophthalmopathy was moderately-to-severely active, CAS at least 3, NOSPECS at least 4, lasting under 3 months. Around 10 ml of fresh blood yielded the PBMCs by density gradient.

The sequence came from an adult man with Graves' ophthalmopathy. Sequencing used peripheral blood. This chain links TRBV12-3 or TRBV12-4 with TRBJ2-7; D gene uncertain. CDR3: CASTTPASREQYF. The CDR3 DNA is TGTGCCAGCACCACGCCGGCATCTAGGGAGCAGTACTTC.